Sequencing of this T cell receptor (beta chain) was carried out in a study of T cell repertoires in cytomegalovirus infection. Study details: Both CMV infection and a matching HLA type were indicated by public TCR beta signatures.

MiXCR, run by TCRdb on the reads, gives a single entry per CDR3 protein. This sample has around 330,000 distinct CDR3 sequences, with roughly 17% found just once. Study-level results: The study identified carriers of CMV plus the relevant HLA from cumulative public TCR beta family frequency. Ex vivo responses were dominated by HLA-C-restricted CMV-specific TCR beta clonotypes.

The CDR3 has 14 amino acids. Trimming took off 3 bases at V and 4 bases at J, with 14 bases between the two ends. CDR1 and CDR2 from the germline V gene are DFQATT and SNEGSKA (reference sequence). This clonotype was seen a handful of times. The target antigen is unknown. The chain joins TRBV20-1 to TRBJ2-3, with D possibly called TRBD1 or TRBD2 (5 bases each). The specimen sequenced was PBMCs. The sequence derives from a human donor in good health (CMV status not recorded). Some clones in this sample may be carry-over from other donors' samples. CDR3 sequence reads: CSARPGPAPDTQYF. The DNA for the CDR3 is TGCAGTGCTAGGCCGGGACCAGCACCAGATACGCAGTATTTT.